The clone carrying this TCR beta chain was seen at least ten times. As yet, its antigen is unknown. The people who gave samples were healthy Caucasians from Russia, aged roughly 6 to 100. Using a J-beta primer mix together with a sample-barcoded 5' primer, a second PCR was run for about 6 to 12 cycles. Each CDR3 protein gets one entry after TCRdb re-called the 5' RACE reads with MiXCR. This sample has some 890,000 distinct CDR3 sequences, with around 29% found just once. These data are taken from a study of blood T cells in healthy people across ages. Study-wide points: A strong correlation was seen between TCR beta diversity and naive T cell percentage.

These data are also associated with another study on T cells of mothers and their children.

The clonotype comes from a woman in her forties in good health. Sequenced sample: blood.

In nucleotides, the CDR3 is TGTGCCAGCACCAATTGGGGGGGCCAGGGGCCACTATTGTACTTC. This codes for CASTNWGGQGPLLYF. The chain couples TRBV12-3 or TRBV12-4 to TRBJ2-7; maybe TRBD2 (7 bases). V lost 7 bases and J 12 bases, leaving 28 bases between the germline ends. This CDR3 spans 15 amino acids.